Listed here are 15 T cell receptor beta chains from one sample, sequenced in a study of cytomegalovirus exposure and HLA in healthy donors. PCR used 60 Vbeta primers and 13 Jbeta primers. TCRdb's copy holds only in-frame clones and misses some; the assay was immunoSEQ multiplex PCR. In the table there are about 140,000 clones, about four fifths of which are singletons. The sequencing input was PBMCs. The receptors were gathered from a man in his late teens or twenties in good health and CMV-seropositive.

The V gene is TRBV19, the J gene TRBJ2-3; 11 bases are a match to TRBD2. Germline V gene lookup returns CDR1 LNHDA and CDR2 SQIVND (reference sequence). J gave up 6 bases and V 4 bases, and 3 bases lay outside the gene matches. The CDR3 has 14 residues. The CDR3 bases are TGTGCCAGTAGTAGACTAGCGGGATCCGATACGCAGTATTTT. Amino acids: CASSRLAGSDTQYF.

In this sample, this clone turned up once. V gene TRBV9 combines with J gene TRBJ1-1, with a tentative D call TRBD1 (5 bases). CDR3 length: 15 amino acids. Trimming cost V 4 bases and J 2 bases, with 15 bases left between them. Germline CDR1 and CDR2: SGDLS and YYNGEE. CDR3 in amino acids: CASSRRRDLNTEAFF. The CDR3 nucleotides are TGTGCCAGCAGCCGTAGGAGGGACCTTAACACTGAAGCTTTCTTT. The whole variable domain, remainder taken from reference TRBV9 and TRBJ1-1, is DSGVTQTPKHLITATGQRVTLRCSPRSGDLSVYWYQQSLDQGLQFLIQYYNGEERAKGNILERFSAQQFPDLHSELNLSSLELGDSALYFCASSRRRDLNTEAFFGQGTRLTVV.

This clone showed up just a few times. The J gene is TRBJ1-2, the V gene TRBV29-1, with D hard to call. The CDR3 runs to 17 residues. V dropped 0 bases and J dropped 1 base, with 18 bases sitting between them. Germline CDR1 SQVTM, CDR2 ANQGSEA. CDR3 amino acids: CSVEDRAGLNFNYGYTF. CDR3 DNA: TGCAGCGTTGAAGATCGAGCAGGCCTCAACTTTAACTATGGCTACACCTTC. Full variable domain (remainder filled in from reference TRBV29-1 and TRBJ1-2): SAVISQKPSRDICQRGTSLTIQCQVDSQVTMMFWYRQQPGQSLTLIATANQGSEATYESGFVIDKFPISRPNLTFSTLTVSNMSPEDSSIYLCSVEDRAGLNFNYGYTFGSGTRLTVV.

For the CDR3, the DNA is TGTGCCAGCAGACGACTGGGGGGACAGGGCACCGGGGAGCTGTTTTTT. It yields the protein CASRRLGGQGTGELFF. The rearrangement joins TRBV11-2 to TRBJ2-2; 9 bases agree with TRBD1. CDR1 and CDR2 from the germline V gene are SGHAT and FQNNGV. The CDR3 has 16 amino acids. The V segment lost 6 bases and the J segment 4 bases; nucleotides outside the gene matches: 9.

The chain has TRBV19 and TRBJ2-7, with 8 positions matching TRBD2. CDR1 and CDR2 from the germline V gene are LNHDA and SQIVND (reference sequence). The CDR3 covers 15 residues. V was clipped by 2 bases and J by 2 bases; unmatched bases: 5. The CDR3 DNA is TGTGCCAGTAGTATACGGGCGGGAGGAACCTACGAGCAGTACTTC. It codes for CASSIRAGGTYEQYF.

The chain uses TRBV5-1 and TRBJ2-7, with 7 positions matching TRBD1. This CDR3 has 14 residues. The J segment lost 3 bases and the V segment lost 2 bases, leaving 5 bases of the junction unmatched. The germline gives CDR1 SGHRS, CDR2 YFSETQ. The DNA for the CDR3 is TGCGCCAGCAGCTTCCGGGACAGCGACTACGAGCAGTACTTC. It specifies CASSFRDSDYEQYF.

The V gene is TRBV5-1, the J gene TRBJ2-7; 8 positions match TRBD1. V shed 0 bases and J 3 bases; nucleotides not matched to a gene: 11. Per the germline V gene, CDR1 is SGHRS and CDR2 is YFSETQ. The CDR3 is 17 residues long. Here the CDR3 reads CASSLAEDRARGYEQYF. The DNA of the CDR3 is TGCGCCAGCAGCTTGGCCGAGGACAGGGCCCGCGGCTACGAGCAGTACTTC.

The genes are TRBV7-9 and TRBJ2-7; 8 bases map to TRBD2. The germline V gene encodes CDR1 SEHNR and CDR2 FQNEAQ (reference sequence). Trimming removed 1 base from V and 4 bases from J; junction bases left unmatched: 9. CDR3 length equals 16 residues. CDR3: CASSLERASGLYEQYF. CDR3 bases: TGTGCCAGCAGCTTAGAAAGGGCTAGCGGGCTGTACGAGCAGTACTTC.

CDR3: CASMDLGGNTEAFF. Written as DNA, the CDR3 is TGTGCCAGCATGGACTTAGGGGGGAACACTGAAGCTTTCTTT. The genes are TRBV28 and TRBJ1-1; a possible D gene is TRBD1 (6 bases). Germline CDR1 and CDR2: MDHEN and SYDVKM. This CDR3 is built from 14 residues. The V end was cut by 7 bases, the J end by 1 base, with 13 bases between. The entire variable domain, with the rest obtained from reference TRBV28 and TRBJ1-1, is as follows: DVKVTQSSRYLVKRTGEKVFLECVQDMDHENMFWYRQDPGLGLRLIYFSYDVKMKEKGDIPEGYSVSREKKERFSLILESASTNQTSMYLCASMDLGGNTEAFFGQGTRLTVV.

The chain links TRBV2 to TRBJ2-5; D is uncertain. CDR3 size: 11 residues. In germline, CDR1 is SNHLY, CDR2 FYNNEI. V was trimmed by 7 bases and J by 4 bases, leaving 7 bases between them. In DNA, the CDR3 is TGTGCCAGCACATTAGCAGAGACCCAGTACTTC. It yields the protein CASTLAETQYF.

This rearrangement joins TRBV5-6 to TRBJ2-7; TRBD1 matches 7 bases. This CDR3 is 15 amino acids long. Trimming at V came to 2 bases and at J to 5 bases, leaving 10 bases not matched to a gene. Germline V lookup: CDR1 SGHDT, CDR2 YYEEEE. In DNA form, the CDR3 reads TGTGCCAGCAGCTTTGGGCAGGGGGTATTCAACGAGCAGTACTTC. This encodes CASSFGQGVFNEQYF.

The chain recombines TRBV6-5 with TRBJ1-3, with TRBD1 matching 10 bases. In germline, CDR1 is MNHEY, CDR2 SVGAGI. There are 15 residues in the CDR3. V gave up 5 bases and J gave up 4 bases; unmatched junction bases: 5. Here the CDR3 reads CASSPDRGLGNTIYF. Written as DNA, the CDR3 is TGTGCCAGCAGTCCCGACAGGGGGCTCGGAAACACCATATATTTT.

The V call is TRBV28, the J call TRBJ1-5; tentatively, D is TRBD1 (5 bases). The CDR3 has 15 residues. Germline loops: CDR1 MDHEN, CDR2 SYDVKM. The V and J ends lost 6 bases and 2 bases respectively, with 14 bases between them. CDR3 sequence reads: CASSPGGERNQPQHF. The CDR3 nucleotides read TGTGCCAGCAGCCCCGGGGGGGAACGCAATCAGCCCCAGCATTTT.

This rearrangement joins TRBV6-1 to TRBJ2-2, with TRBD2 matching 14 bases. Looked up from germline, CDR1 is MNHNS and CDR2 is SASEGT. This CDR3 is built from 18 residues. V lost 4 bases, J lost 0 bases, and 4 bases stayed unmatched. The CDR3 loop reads CASSGPGLAGANTGELFF. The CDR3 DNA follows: TGTGCCAGCAGTGGCCCGGGACTAGCGGGGGCGAACACCGGGGAGCTGTTTTTT.

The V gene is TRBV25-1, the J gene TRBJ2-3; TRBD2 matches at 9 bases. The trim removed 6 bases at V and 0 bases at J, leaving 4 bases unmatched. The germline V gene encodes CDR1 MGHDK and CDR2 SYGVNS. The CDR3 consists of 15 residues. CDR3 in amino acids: CASSGLATSTDTQYF. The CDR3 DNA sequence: TGTGCCAGCAGCGGACTAGCGACTAGCACAGATACGCAGTATTTT.